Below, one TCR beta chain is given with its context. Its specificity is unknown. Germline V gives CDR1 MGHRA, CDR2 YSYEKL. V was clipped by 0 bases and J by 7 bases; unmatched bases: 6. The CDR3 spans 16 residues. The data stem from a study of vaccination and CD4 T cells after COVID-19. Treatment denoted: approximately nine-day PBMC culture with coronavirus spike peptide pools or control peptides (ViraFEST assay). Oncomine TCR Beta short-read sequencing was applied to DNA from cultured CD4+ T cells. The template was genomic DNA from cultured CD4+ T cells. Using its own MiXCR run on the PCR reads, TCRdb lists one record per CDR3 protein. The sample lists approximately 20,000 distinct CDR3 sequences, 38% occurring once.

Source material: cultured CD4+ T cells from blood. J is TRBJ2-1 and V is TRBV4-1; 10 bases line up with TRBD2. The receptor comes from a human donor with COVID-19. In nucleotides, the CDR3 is TGCGCCAGCAGCCAAGAACCAGCGGGGGGGCTTAATGAGCAGTTCTTC. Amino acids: CASSQEPAGGLNEQFF.